The entry below describes one TCR beta chain. This clone appeared once. Its recognized antigen is unknown. No base qualities exist here, and no much larger clone lies one base off it. The data stem from a study of OX40 agonist ivuxolimab in advanced cancers. About the full investigation: Ivuxolimab was an agonistic, fully human IgG2 monoclonal antibody directed against OX40 (CD134), a costimulatory receptor. Intravenous ivuxolimab was administered to patients every 2 weeks at six dose levels: 0.01, 0.1, 0.3, 1.5, 3 and 10 mg/kg. Of the roughly 54 patients in dose escalation, about 20 had hepatocellular carcinoma, roughly 15 had melanoma, 9 had renal cell carcinoma and 9 had head and neck cancer. The dose-escalation cohort was about 83% male with a mean age of approximately 60 years, ranging from roughly 23 to 79. Prior anti-PD-1, anti-PD-L1 or anti-CTLA-4 therapy was permitted, and checkpoint inhibitors had been received by roughly 40% of dose-escalation patients. Partial responses occurred in three dose-escalation patients: two with cutaneous melanoma and one with hepatocellular carcinoma. The purpose of peripheral TCRbeta sequencing was to test whether ivuxolimab changed TCR sequence diversity and led to clonal T-cell expansion. The paper covers the monotherapy dose-escalation part of the phase I ivuxolimab trial, which included N of about 56 patients.

Patients with a history of autoimmune disease or receiving systemic immunosuppression were excluded from the trial. Peripheral blood for TCR sequencing was drawn from every dose cohort at baseline, at cycle 4 day 1 and at cycle 7 day 1. The samples were taken from a phase I, first-in-human, multicenter, open-label dose-escalation trial of ivuxolimab. Adults with locally advanced or metastatic melanoma, renal cell, hepatocellular, or head and neck squamous cell carcinoma were enrolled in the trial. Before TCR sequencing, CD4+ and CD8+ T cells were separately sorted from peripheral blood. Broader findings and caveats from the paper: Antigen specificity was not determined for the clonally expanded peripheral T cells. Clonal expansion of both CD4+ and CD8+ blood T cells was observed from baseline to week 6 at doses 0.1 to 3.0 mg/kg. Low levels of normalized T-cell clonal expansion were also seen in some patients who did not respond. In partial responders in the 0.1-3.0 mg/kg groups, normalized peripheral clonal expansion was found to be among the lowest, especially among CD8+ T cells. On average, CD8+ T cells showed more expanded clones than CD4+ T cells after ivuxolimab.

Trimming removed 4 bases from V and 0 bases from J; the gene matches leave 14 bases unexplained. CDR3 length: 17 amino acids, cysteine to phenylalanine. The only DNA kept is the CDR3, 51 bases in frame from the first base. The germline V gene provides CDR1 SQVTM and CDR2 ANQGSEA. For sequencing of the TCRbeta CDR3 region, genomic DNA was extracted from the sorted cells. TCRbeta CDR3 regions were sequenced using the immunoSEQ Assay. Entries here come from immuneACCESS through TCRdb and include only in-frame sequences with V and J called. Some clones fail to appear in such tables; in the studies checked, an unresolved V gene covers under half of the shortfall, and the cause of the remainder is unknown. Counted in this sample were roughly 58,000 clones; roughly nine tenths of them appeared once. Of the sample, under 0.85% falls within the top ten clones.

Sequenced material: CD4+ or CD8+ T cells sorted from blood, taken in a trial of the OX40 agonist ivuxolimab. The chain is made from TRBV29-1 and TRBJ1-1; 7 nucleotides in the junction match TRBD1. This TCR was sampled from an adult with an advanced solid tumor such as melanoma, head and neck, liver or kidney cancer. The CDR3 is CSVALGQWGAMNTEAFF. The sequenced DNA: TGCAGCGTTGCCTTGGGACAGTGGGGCGCAATGAACACTGAAGCTTTCTTT.